The 22 T cell receptor beta chains listed next were all sequenced from one sample in a study of cytomegalovirus exposure and HLA in healthy donors. This PCR relied on a set of 60 Vbeta primers and 13 Jbeta primers. Clones were read by immunoSEQ multiplex PCR, and TCRdb kept only the in-frame ones, dropping some. The profile covers about 43,000 clones, with under 65% appearing a single time and approximately 9.3% taken by the ten largest. The sequenced sample was PBMCs. Source of these receptors: a human donor in good health.

The chain couples TRBV9 to TRBJ1-2; tentative D call: TRBD1 (5 bases). The length of the CDR3 is 14 residues. Trimming took 0 bases from V and 2 from J, leaving 8 bases between them. Germline V gene sequence: CDR1 SGDLS, CDR2 YYNGEE. Here the CDR3 reads CASSVDQGNYGYTF. The CDR3 nucleotides read TGTGCCAGCAGCGTAGATCAGGGAAACTATGGCTACACCTTC.

CDR3 DNA: TGCAGCGTTGAAGATTGGGGACTAGCGGGGGAACTCCAAGAGACCCAGTACTTC. Encoded protein: CSVEDWGLAGELQETQYF. The rearrangement joins TRBV29-1 to TRBJ2-5, with 14 nucleotides matching TRBD2. Unmatched junction bases numbered 7, after V lost 0 bases and J lost 1 base. The CDR3 loop spans 18 amino acids. Looked up from germline, CDR1 is SQVTM and CDR2 is ANQGSEA.

This clone was picked up a small number of times. The chain is built from TRBV30 and TRBJ1-2; 7 bases match TRBD1. The CDR3 runs to 14 residues. V gave up 8 bases and J gave up 0 bases; unmatched junction bases: 9. Germline-derived CDR1 and CDR2 are GTSNPN and SVGIG (reference sequence). The CDR3 nucleotides are TGTGCCCGGGCCGGGACAGCAGCTAACTATGGCTACACCTTC. Amino acid sequence: CARAGTAANYGYTF.

This clone occurred a few times. This chain links TRBV5-4 with TRBJ2-7, with 9 bases identical to TRBD1. The CDR3 totals 15 residues. Germline trimming cut 10 bases from V and 2 bases from J; bases unmatched to any gene: 13. Germline CDR1 reads SGHNT; CDR2 reads YYREEE (reference sequence). The CDR3 sequence is CAWSGQGIFAYEQYF. CDR3 nucleotides: TGTGCCTGGTCGGGACAGGGAATTTTTGCCTACGAGCAGTACTTC.

The chain recombines TRBV11-3 with TRBJ1-1; possibly TRBD1 for D (5 bases). CDR1 and CDR2 from the germline V gene are SGHNT and YENEEA. Trimming stripped 5 bases from V and 1 base from J, with 8 bases between. This CDR3 region has 13 residues. CDR3 sequence: CASSRGGNTEAFF. The CDR3 nucleotides read TGTGCCAGCAGCCGCGGGGGGAACACTGAAGCTTTCTTT.

The V and J genes are TRBV7-6 and TRBJ2-7; 12 bases match TRBD2. Germline CDR1 is SGHVS and CDR2 is FNYEAQ. V shed 5 bases and J 3 bases; nucleotides not matched to a gene: 5. The CDR3 has 15 amino acids. This CDR3 reads CASSPGTSGRYEQYF. The CDR3 nucleotides read TGTGCCAGCAGCCCAGGGACTAGCGGGCGCTACGAGCAGTACTTC.

This clone has more than one count but fewer than ten. The chain has TRBV9 and TRBJ1-2, with D perhaps matching TRBD1 (5 bases). Germline CDR1 reads SGDLS; CDR2 reads YYNGEE. With 5 bases removed from V and 8 bases from J, the gap between germline ends came to 16 bases. The CDR3 is made up of 13 amino acids. The CDR3 coding sequence is TGTGCCAGCAGTTCCGGGAGCCCAGGGGGCTACACCTTC. Translation gives CASSSGSPGGYTF.

The rearrangement joins TRBV5-4 to TRBJ2-7; 7 positions agree with TRBD2. V was pared by 2 bases and J by 5 bases, with 7 bases of the junction left unmatched. The CDR3 is 14 amino acids. Looked up from germline, CDR1 is SGHNT and CDR2 is YYREEE (reference sequence). The CDR3 reads CASSFGGGTNEQYF. The CDR3 DNA follows: TGTGCCAGCAGCTTCGGGGGAGGGACGAACGAGCAGTACTTC.

V is TRBV5-4 and J is TRBJ2-3, with D tentatively TRBD2 (7 bases). V lost 2 bases to trimming and J lost 5 bases, with 15 bases between them. CDR3 length: 15 residues. Germline V gives CDR1 SGHNT, CDR2 YYREEE (reference sequence). The DNA of the CDR3 is TGTGCCAGCAGCTTCCCGGGGGGCCGGGGAGATACGCAGTATTTT. Its protein product is CASSFPGGRGDTQYF.

The rearrangement uses TRBV30 and TRBJ2-7, with a tentative D call TRBD1 (6 bases). Germline-derived CDR1 and CDR2 are GTSNPN and SVGIG (reference sequence). The V and J ends lost 2 bases and 5 bases respectively, with 7 bases between them. This CDR3 region has 11 residues. The CDR3: CAWSHRDEQYF. Written as DNA, the CDR3 is TGTGCCTGGAGTCACAGGGACGAGCAGTACTTC.

The rearrangement links TRBV19 to TRBJ1-2; the D gene is possibly TRBD1 (6 bases). CDR1 and CDR2 (germline): LNHDA, SQIVND (reference sequence). The CDR3 contains 13 residues. Deletions cut 9 bases from V and 8 bases from J, with 19 bases between. The CDR3: CASNSDSPGGYTF. The DNA of the CDR3 is TGTGCCAGCAACTCGGACAGTCCAGGCGGCTACACCTTC.

The gene calls are TRBV7-2 and TRBJ1-3; maybe TRBD1 (5 bases). Germline CDR1 SGHTA, CDR2 FQGNSA. V gave up 5 bases and J gave up 3 bases, with 23 bases separating them. The CDR3 contains 18 residues. The CDR3 DNA is TGTGCCAGCAGCCCATCGCGGGGACCAACCGCTAGTGGAAACACCATATATTTT. Translating gives CASSPSRGPTASGNTIYF.

The chain combines TRBV19 with TRBJ2-7, with 8 bases identical to TRBD1. J gave up 4 bases and V 3 bases, and 2 bases lay outside the gene matches. CDR1 is LNHDA and CDR2 is SQIVND in the germline V gene (reference sequence). There are 13 residues in the CDR3. CDR3 sequence reads: CASSMRQGYEQYF. In DNA, the CDR3 is TGTGCCAGTAGTATGAGACAGGGGTACGAGCAGTACTTC.

This clone was counted once. This sequence joins TRBV28 and TRBJ1-2, with D perhaps matching TRBD1 (5 bases). Germline V gives CDR1 MDHEN, CDR2 SYDVKM. The length of the CDR3 is 13 residues. The germline V and J ends were trimmed by 6 bases and 8 bases, with 16 bases remaining between them. CDR3 DNA sequence: TGTGCCAGCAGAGCACAGGTGTTTGGCGGCTACACCTTC. Translation gives CASRAQVFGGYTF.

The chain joins TRBV7-2 to TRBJ1-3; 8 bases are a match to TRBD1. In germline, CDR1 is SGHTA, CDR2 FQGNSA. CDR3 length: 15 residues. Trimming took 2 bases from V and 2 from J; bases not matched to a gene: 2. The CDR3 region is CASSLRDRTGNTIYF. The CDR3 region has the DNA TGTGCCAGCAGCTTAAGGGACAGGACTGGAAACACCATATATTTT.

The V call is TRBV7-2, the J call TRBJ1-1; D gene uncertain. The CDR3 totals 11 residues. Germline values: CDR1 SGHTA, CDR2 FQGNSA. V lost 6 bases and J 0 bases, leaving 2 bases between the germline ends. CDR3 coding DNA: TGTGCCAGCAGTATGAACACTGAAGCTTTCTTT. Its translation: CASSMNTEAFF.

The sample holds a few counts of this clone. The chain joins TRBV2 to TRBJ1-1; D may be TRBD1 (5 bases). CDR3 length: 15 residues. Deletions cut 3 bases from V and 0 bases from J, with 11 bases between. Looked up from germline, CDR1 is SNHLY and CDR2 is FYNNEI. DNA for the CDR3: TGTGCCAGCAGTGAGGCACAGGTGATGAACACTGAAGCTTTCTTT. It specifies CASSEAQVMNTEAFF.

The J gene is TRBJ1-1, the V gene TRBV11-2; D call uncertain. V gave up 4 bases and J gave up 1 base, with 10 bases separating them. The CDR3 has 14 residues. From germline, CDR1 is SGHAT and CDR2 FQNNGV. CDR3 in amino acids: CASSSTRGNTEAFF. CDR3 in DNA: TGTGCCAGCAGCTCTACTCGGGGGAACACTGAAGCTTTCTTT.

J is TRBJ1-2 and V is TRBV29-1; 8 nucleotides agree with TRBD1. Germline CDR1 is SQVTM and CDR2 is ANQGSEA. The CDR3 sequence is 13 residues long. After removal of 5 bases from V and 1 base from J, the junction contained 3 bases not matched to a gene. The CDR3 nucleotides read TGCAGCGTTTCAGGGGGCGATAACTATGGCTACACCTTC. Encoded protein: CSVSGGDNYGYTF.

The rearrangement links TRBV13 to TRBJ2-7; 8 nucleotides align to TRBD1. After removal of 4 bases from V and 4 bases from J, the junction contained 21 bases not matched to a gene. The CDR3 length is 19 residues. Germline CDR1 PRHDT, CDR2 FYEKMQ (reference sequence). For the CDR3, the DNA is TGTGCCAGCAGCTCCTTGGGGGACGACAGGGGAGTTGGAGAATACGAGCAGTACTTC. This encodes CASSSLGDDRGVGEYEQYF.

The chain employs TRBV4-2 and TRBJ2-7; 7 nucleotides match TRBD2. The trim removed 1 base at V and 4 bases at J, leaving 10 bases unmatched. This CDR3 region has 16 residues. CDR1 and CDR2 from the germline V gene are LGHNA and YNFKEQ. This CDR3 is CASSQAPRGDGYEQYF. CDR3 DNA sequence: TGTGCCAGCAGCCAAGCACCACGGGGGGACGGGTACGAGCAGTACTTC.

V is TRBV9 and J is TRBJ2-2, with 8 bases fitting TRBD1. There are 14 residues in the CDR3. V trimming: 3 bases; J trimming: 7 bases; junction bases outside the gene matches: 5. Germline V gene lookup returns CDR1 SGDLS and CDR2 YYNGEE. CDR3 coding DNA: TGTGCCAGCAGCGAGAGGACAGGGTACGGGGAGCTGTTTTTT. This sequence encodes CASSERTGYGELFF.